This T cell receptor beta chain was recorded in a study of blood T cell repertoires in COVID-19 (dated by TCRdb to 2018 to 2021). Some background on the complete study: Samples from collaborators originated in the United States, Italy and Spain and spanned both the acute and convalescent phases of COVID-19. The prospective study material was composed of cDNA or gDNA derived from T cells, B-cell-depleted T cells, or PBMCs. Deeply sampled blood TCRbeta repertoires from subjects exposed to, actively infected with, or recovered from COVID-19 were included in the dataset. The repertoires were released in a freely available public database meant as a resource for research on the immune response to SARS-CoV-2. Samples were obtained from the ongoing ImmuneRACE study (first 160 participants) and from 1,000 to 1,500 subjects provided by 6 global collaborators. Sample metadata almost always included a de-identified subject ID, COVID-19 status, age in years and sex. Where available, HLA class I and class II types were obtained from metadata supplied by the sample provider rather than from assay-based typing. The paper's findings and limits, for the study overall: How much clinical and demographic metadata was included differed by source and by participant, and the metadata was provided uncurated.

Collaborating institutions collected whole blood in K2EDTA tubes following their own protocols. For TCRbeta analysis, collaborator samples were shipped as frozen whole blood, as isolated PBMCs, or as DNA extracted from either sample type. From a lookup of the germline V gene, CDR1 and CDR2 are SGHRS and YFSETQ. V is clipped by 0 bases and J by 1 base, and the sequence between their germline boundaries is 13 bases long. Its CDR3 holds 17 amino acids, cysteine through phenylalanine. Just CDR3 DNA is preserved here, 51 bases in frame from base 1. Concerning this clone itself: There is no known antigen for this receptor. There are no base qualities to consult, and no much larger clone falls within one base.

The immunoSEQ Assay, a bias-controlled multiplex PCR, was used to amplify TCRbeta CDR3 regions from genomic DNA. The study's own analysis went as follows. Nucleated cell counts per sample were estimated from amplification of reference gene primers within the assay. To quantify the absolute abundance of each unique TCRbeta CDR3 rearrangement, sequence reads were collapsed and filtered. For each sample, productive Simpson clonality was calculated by taking the square root of Simpson's diversity index across productive rearrangements. TCRdb carries this immuneACCESS record with in-frame sequences only. Its versions omit some clonotypes, under half of them owing to an unresolved V gene in the studies checked, with the rest unexplained. V and J calls and clone size are as listed in that table; D and trimming were resolved from the DNA. The sample has over 200,000 clones on record, roughly nine tenths of them singletons. Under 2.5% of the sample lies in the top ten.

The V and J segments used are TRBV5-1 and TRBJ2-2; the D region possibly corresponds to TRBD1 (6 bases align). The sequence was collected from a man between 40 and 49 years old with active or convalescent COVID-19. Sequencing was carried out using peripheral blood. The CDR3 protein sequence reads: CASSLAVGAGNTGELFF. The DNA is TGCGCCAGCAGCTTGGCCGTGGGGGCAGGGAACACCGGGGAGCTGTTTTTT. Beyond the CDR3, the reference TRBV5-1 and TRBJ2-2 genes provide the residues; the full variable domain reads: KAGVTQTPRYLIKTRGQQVTLSCSPISGHRSVSWYQQTPGQGLQFLFEYFSETQRNKGNFPGRFSGRQFSNSRSEMNVSTLELGDSALYLCASSLAVGAGNTGELFFGEGSRLTVL.